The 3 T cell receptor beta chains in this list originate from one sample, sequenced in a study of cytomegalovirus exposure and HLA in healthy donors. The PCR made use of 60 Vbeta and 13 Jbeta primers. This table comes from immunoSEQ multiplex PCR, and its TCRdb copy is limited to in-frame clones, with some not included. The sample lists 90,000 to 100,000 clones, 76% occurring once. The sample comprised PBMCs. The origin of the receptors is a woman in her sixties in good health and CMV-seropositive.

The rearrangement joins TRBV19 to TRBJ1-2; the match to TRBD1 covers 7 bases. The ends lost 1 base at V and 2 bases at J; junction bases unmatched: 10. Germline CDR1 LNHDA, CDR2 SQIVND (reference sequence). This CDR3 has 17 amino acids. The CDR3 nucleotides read TGTGCCAGTAGTATAGGCCGGGACAGAATTTCAAACTATGGCTACACCTTC. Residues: CASSIGRDRISNYGYTF.

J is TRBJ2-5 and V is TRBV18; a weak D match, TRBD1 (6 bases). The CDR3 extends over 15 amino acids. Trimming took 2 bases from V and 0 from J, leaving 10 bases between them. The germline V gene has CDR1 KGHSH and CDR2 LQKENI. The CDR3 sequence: CASSPRQGNQETQYF. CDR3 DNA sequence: TGTGCCAGCTCACCAAGGCAGGGGAACCAAGAGACCCAGTACTTC.

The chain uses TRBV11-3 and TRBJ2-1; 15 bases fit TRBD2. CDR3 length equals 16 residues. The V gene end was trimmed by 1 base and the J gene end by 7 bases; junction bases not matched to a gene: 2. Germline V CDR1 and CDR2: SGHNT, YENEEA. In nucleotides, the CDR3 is TGTGCCAGCAGCTTAGGCGGGACTAGCGGGGGGAATGAGCAGTTCTTC. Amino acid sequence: CASSLGGTSGGNEQFF.